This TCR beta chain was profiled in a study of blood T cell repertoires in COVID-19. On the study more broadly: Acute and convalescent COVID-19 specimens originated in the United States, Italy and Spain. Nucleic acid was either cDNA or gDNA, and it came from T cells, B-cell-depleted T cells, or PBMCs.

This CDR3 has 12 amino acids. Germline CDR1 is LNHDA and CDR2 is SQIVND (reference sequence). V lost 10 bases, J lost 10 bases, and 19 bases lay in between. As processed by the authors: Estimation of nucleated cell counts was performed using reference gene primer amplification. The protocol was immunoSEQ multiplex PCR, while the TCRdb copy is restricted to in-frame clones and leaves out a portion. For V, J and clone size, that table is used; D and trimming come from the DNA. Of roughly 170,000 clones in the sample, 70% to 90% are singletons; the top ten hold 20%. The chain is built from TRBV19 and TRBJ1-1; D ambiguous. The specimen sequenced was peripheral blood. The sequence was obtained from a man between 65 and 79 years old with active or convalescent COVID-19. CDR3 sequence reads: CAIEGPAKGAFF. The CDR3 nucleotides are TGTGCCATCGAGGGTCCTGCGAAAGGAGCTTTCTTT. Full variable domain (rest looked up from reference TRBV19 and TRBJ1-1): DGGITQSPKYLFRKEGQNVTLSCEQNLNHDAMYWYRQDPGQGLRLIYYSQIVNDFQKGDIAEGYSVSREKKESFPLTVTSAQKNPTAFYLCAIEGPAKGAFFGQGTRLTVV.